Below, one T cell receptor (beta chain) is given with its context. No cognate antigen has been identified for it. Qualities for individual bases were not recorded, and no much larger clone is one base off. The data were obtained in a study of shared clonotypes between healthy human individuals (TCRdb year 2020). Regarding the study in general: The cohort included three men and a couple of women between 18 and 49 years of age. For each donor, CD4 naive and CD4 memory were each run on three plates, CD8 naive on two plates, and CD8 memory on one plate. To estimate repertoire size and how much clonotypes are shared between individuals, the study performed deep sequencing of blood TCR repertoires from about 5 healthy adults. Different laboratories and diverse techniques were used to prepare libraries and sequence TCR repertoires, to increase sequencing depth and limit assay-specific biases. Leukapheresis yielded between about 0.8 and 8.9 billion PBMCs per donor. Results and caveats for the whole study, not just this receptor: Sampling was restricted to blood, and TCR repertoires in tissues likely differ from the TCR repertoires found in blood. Because the study included a small number of donors, the genetic and exposure-history diversity represented was limited. Sharing across several donors was observed for approximately 5% of naive CD4, less than 4% of naive CD8, about 2.3% of memory CD4, and over 0.3% of memory CD8 clonotypes. Incomplete sequencing was indicated by rarefaction of sorted-subset datasets, despite the large sequencing depth. Clonotypes shared by all four sorted-subset donors showed higher generation probabilities than non-shared clonotypes. Pairwise subsampling indicated that sequencing depth was expected to affect the degree of clonotype sharing among donors. Naive subsets generally had larger estimated clonotype richness than memory subsets.

TCR CDR3 regions were amplified from genomic DNA by multiplex PCR using the deep immunoSEQ assay. For each cell subset, the extracted genomic DNA was distributed evenly across all wells of several immunoSEQ 96-well plates, and each plate served as one replicate. For sorted subsets, approximately 0.2 ug of genomic DNA, equivalent to around 31,000 T cell genomes, went into each replicate PCR. The purified libraries were quantified using a Qubit 3.0 fluorometer, sized with a Bioanalyzer 2100, and then quantified again using the KAPA Library Quantification kit. Every immunoSEQ 96-well plate was sequenced on a separate single-read 150-cycle Illumina NextSeq 550 flow cell. For the original study's pipeline: Because the immunoSEQ output held only junctional sequences and lacked quality scores, the filtering could not match the filtering applied to full-length reads. To assign V/J genes and CDR3, sequences were annotated using PyIR, a Python wrapper for IgBLAST v1.9, with IMGT germline references. Reads with weak V/J assignments (E-value above 1e-6), missing CDR3, stop codons, out-of-frame junctions, or ambiguous translated residues were removed. A V3J clonotype was defined by an identical inferred V gene, J gene, and CDR3 amino acid sequence. Percentage overlap between repertoires was computed as shared unique clonotypes divided by the size of the smaller repertoire. Repertoire richness was assessed with RTK rarefaction, the Chao1 estimator, and Recon v2.1 estimates of unobserved clonotypes. For all TCRbeta clonotypes obtained by the gDNA method from four donors, generation probabilities were computed with OLGA. TCRdb carries this immuneACCESS record with in-frame sequences only. Its versions omit some clonotypes, under half of them owing to an unresolved V gene in the studies checked, with the rest unexplained. For V, J and clone size, that table is used; D and trimming come from the DNA. Within this sample are some 2.1 million clones, with 80% to 95% of them counted one time only. The top ten hold around 1.7% of the sample.

From the cysteine up to the phenylalanine, the CDR3 has a length of 15 residues. The only DNA kept is the CDR3, 45 bases in frame from the first base. Relative to germline, V is 1 base shorter and J is 0 bases shorter, with 7 bases between their ends. In the germline V gene, CDR1 corresponds to SGHVS and CDR2 to FQNEAQ. CD8 naive samples were CD45RO-negative cells positively selected for CCR7, giving a CD45RA+CCR7+ population that excluded TemRA cells. Donors were healthy HIV-negative adults with no recently reported acute infections or vaccinations. All donors were Caucasian adults living in Nashville, Tennessee, USA. After blood collection by leukapheresis, PBMCs were isolated using Ficoll-Histopaque density gradient centrifugation and then cryopreserved in the vapor phase of liquid nitrogen. Purity and quantity of every magnetically sorted T cell population were checked by analytical flow cytometry. Each sorted fraction had its genomic DNA isolated and then quantified by UV absorbance on a Nanodrop 2000c.

Recombination connected TRBV7-8 to TRBJ1-5, and TRBD1 may be the D gene, going by 5 matching bases. The material sequenced was naive CD8+ T cells from PBMCs. This specimen's cell subset or site label, interpreted: CD45RA+CCR7+. The TCR originated in a young man in good health. Some clones in this sample may be carry-over from other donors' samples. The nucleotide sequence reads as follows: TGTGCCAGCAGCTTAGAACAGGCTAGCAATCAGCCCCAGCATTTT. This sequence encodes CASSLEQASNQPQHF.